The clone carrying this TCR beta chain appeared a few times. The antigen remains undetermined. This entry is derived from a study of beta chain features in type 1 diabetes. The entirety of the isolated RNA underwent reverse transcription, so expressed TCRB transcripts were sequenced. TCRdb keeps only in-frame clones here, not all; method: immunoSEQ multiplex PCR. The sample has approximately 600,000 clones, around 12% seen once; the top ten hold more than 0.09%. General study findings and limits: TCRB CDR3s were moderately but significantly shorter in Type 1 diabetes patients in all four CD4+ subsets.

The source of this sequence is a young man with type 1 diabetes. The material sequenced was naive CD4+ T cells from blood.

The CDR3 nucleotides read TGTGCCTGGAGTAGGGGGGGGCCCCCTCCCACAGATACGCAGTATTTT. It translates to CAWSRGGPPPTDTQYF. The chain uses TRBV30 and TRBJ2-3; maybe TRBD2 (7 bases). V lost 2 bases to trimming and J lost 2 bases, with 17 bases between them. The CDR3 has 16 amino acids. Germline CDR1 is GTSNPN and CDR2 is SVGIG (reference sequence). The entire variable domain, with the rest obtained from reference TRBV30 and TRBJ2-3, is as follows: SQTIHQWPATLVQPVGSPLSLECTVEGTSNPNLYWYRQAAGRGLQLLFYSVGIGQISSEVPQNLSASRPQDRQFILSSKKLLLSDSGFYLCAWSRGGPPPTDTQYFGPGTRLTVL.